A selection of T cell receptor beta chains follows, all from one sample in a study of CD8 T cells in ankylosing spondylitis. TCRdb reprocessed the 5' RACE reads with MiXCR, giving one entry per CDR3 protein. The sample lists roughly 470,000 distinct CDR3 sequences; roughly a quarter were seen once. What was sequenced was blood, either unsorted or a sorted T cell fraction (not recorded which). These receptors all come from a male donor with ankylosing spondylitis. Each CDR3 is given with its conserved first and last residue. D genes are given only for firm matches. Some rows have no size entry. The others give once, few or many, or a class for an expanded clone.

TRBV11-2,TRBJ2-3,many,TRBD2,TGTGCCAGCAGCTTTATTAGCGGGACCCAACAGAGCACAGATACGCAGTATTTT,CASSFISGTQQSTDTQYF
TRBV6-4,TRBJ1-1,NA,NA,TGTGCCAGCAGTGAGTATGAAAGGGTGGAAGACACTGAAGCTTTCTTT,CASSEYERVEDTEAFF
TRBV30,TRBJ1-1,NA,NA,TGTGCCTGGAGCCCTGGGGGCCTCACTGAAGCTTTCTTT,CAWSPGGLTEAFF
TRBV5-1,TRBJ2-3,many,NA,TGTGCCAGCAGCTTTAACACAGATACGCAGTATTTT,CASSFNTDTQYF
TRBV3-1,TRBJ2-3,NA,NA,TGTGCCAGCAGCCAAGAGATCAGGCACTCCTCCGAGGATACGCAGTATTTT,CASSQEIRHSSEDTQYF
TRBV7-2,TRBJ2-1,NA,NA,TGTGCCAGCAGCTTAATAATATCAGAACCATACAATGAGCAGTTCTTC,CASSLIISEPYNEQFF
TRBV20-1,TRBJ1-1,NA,NA,TGCAGTGCTAGAGGACCGGGGTTCACTGAAGCTTTCTTT,CSARGPGFTEAFF
TRBV4-2,TRBJ2-1,NA,NA,TGTGCCAGCAGCCCCGCCGGGAGAGGTTCCTACAATGAGCAGTTCTTC,CASSPAGRGSYNEQFF
TRBV29-1,TRBJ2-2,NA,TRBD2,TGCAGCGTTGTGACGGGAGGGCGGATCGGGGAGCTGTTTTTT,CSVVTGGRIGELFF
TRBV20-1,TRBJ1-5,NA,TRBD1,TGCAGTTGTCACAGGGGTGGCCAGCCCCAGCATTTT,CSCHRGGQPQHF
TRBV4-2,TRBJ2-2,NA,TRBD1,TGTGCCAGCAGCCAAGACTCCGGGACAGAGAACACCGGGGAGCTGTTTTTT,CASSQDSGTENTGELFF
TRBV12-3/TRBV12-4,TRBJ2-2,few,TRBD2,TGTGCCAGCAGTTGGAAGGGAGGGAGCACCGGGGAGCTGTTTTTT,CASSWKGGSTGELFF
TRBV3-1,TRBJ1-1,NA,NA,TGTGCCAGCAGCCAACGCCGGGACGGGAAGGCTTTCTTT,CASSQRRDGKAFF